This T cell receptor beta chain comes out of a study of T-cell reconstitution after alpha-beta-depleted transplantation in children listed by TCRdb under 2016. At the level of the whole study: Using TCR repertoire profiling, the study followed T-cell immune reconstitution in a quantitative way in children after TCRalphabeta/CD19-depleted allogeneic hematopoietic cell transplantation. Results and caveats for the whole study, not just this receptor: The high TCRbeta diversity at day 60 in some patients was ascribed to recipient T cells and intrathymic progenitors that had survived conditioning. The frequencies of hyperexpanded clones fell over the following months, and after one year, T-cell counts and TCRbeta diversity were mostly attributed to newly produced T cells. The apparently early recovery of alphabetaT-cell counts about two months after transplant reportedly depended on only several hundred rapidly expanded clones that came from non-depleted graft cells.

The germline V gene encodes CDR1 SQVTM and CDR2 ANQGSEA. The CDR3 starts with the cysteine, ends with the phenylalanine, and has 12 residues. Only the CDR3 DNA is retained, 36 bases long and in frame from the first base. Unmatched junction bases come to 3, with V trimmed by 3 bases and J by 6 bases. The treatment or condition label of this sample denotes: allogeneic hematopoietic cell transplantation with graft depleted of TCRalphabeta T cells and CD19 B cells. The transplant recipients were children given TCRalphabeta/CD19-depleted allogeneic hematopoietic cell grafts. There are many counts of this clonotype. No antigen is known for it. No quality values exist for individual bases; no much larger clone is one base distant. Receptor libraries were prepared by PCR. This sample was sequenced with an Illumina HiSeq 2500. Molecular barcoding was employed in the preparation of TCR libraries, with unique molecular identifiers being used to normalize TCRbeta repertoire quantification. The public sequencing data were trimmed at Q25 with fastp and processed into clonotypes with MiXCR by TCRdb, which kept only in-frame beta chains. Each CDR3 protein gets just one entry, which takes the most common genes and DNA from the rows behind it. The sample has approximately 230,000 distinct CDR3 sequences on record, about 24% of them singletons. The ten largest make up roughly 5% of the sample.

The source is a female patient under 10 years old who had a stem cell transplant for congenital amegakaryocytic thrombocytopenia, so the T cells may come from the graft donor. This sample comprised PBMCs, mostly from graft donor cells, obtained 360 days after TCRalphabeta/CD19-depleted stem cell transplant. The sequence joins TRBV29-1 to TRBJ2-7; TRBD1 agrees with 9 junctional bases. The CDR3 region reads CSVDPTGGEQYF. The DNA sequence is TGCAGCGTTGACCCGACAGGGGGCGAGCAGTACTTC.